This T cell receptor (beta chain) was identified during a study of blood T cells in healthy people across ages. General observations from the study: TCR beta diversity was tightly associated with the proportion of naive T cells.

After removal of 3 bases from V and 2 bases from J, the junction contained 13 bases not matched to a gene. Germline assignment: CDR1 MNHEY and CDR2 SVGEGT. This CDR3 contains 17 residues. Healthy individuals of Caucasian origin from Russia, aged about 6 to 95, served as donors. The sample holds one count of this clonotype. The antigen is undetermined. PCR was performed a second time for about 7 to 12 cycles using a sample-barcoded 5' primer and a J-beta primer mix. The template-switch adaptor was a 5' adaptor with 12 random nucleotides. It tagged each cDNA molecule. TCRdb reprocessed the 5' RACE reads with MiXCR, giving one entry per CDR3 protein. The sample includes approximately 2,000,000 distinct CDR3 sequences, about two fifths of them seen just once.

The chain joins TRBV6-2 or TRBV6-3 to TRBJ2-7; 7 nucleotides agree with TRBD1. The clonotype originates from a human donor in good health. The sample consisted of blood. The CDR3 DNA is TGTGCCAGCAGTTATTCCCCCTCAGGACAGGAAGCCTACGAGCAGTACTTC. Its protein product is CASSYSPSGQEAYEQYF.